These 3 T cell receptor beta chains came from one sample sequenced in a study of CD8 T cells in ankylosing spondylitis. TCRdb called the 5' RACE reads again in MiXCR, with one record for every CDR3 protein. The sample includes some 200,000 distinct CDR3 sequences, roughly 20% seen only once; the top ten take 3.5% to 5%. Specimen: blood, either unsorted or a sorted T cell fraction (not recorded which). Every receptor here comes from a male donor under 30 with ankylosing spondylitis or in good health (not recorded which).

The table lists this clonotype with many counts. V is TRBV10-3 and J is TRBJ1-5; D uncertain. Germline V CDR1 and CDR2: ENHRY, SYGVKD. V was trimmed by 1 base and J by 4 bases, leaving 5 bases between them. The CDR3 length is 13 residues. The CDR3 protein is CAISEYGNQPQHF. In DNA, the CDR3 is TGTGCCATCAGTGAGTATGGGAATCAGCCCCAGCATTTT.

This clonotype came up many times. The chain has TRBV18 and TRBJ2-2; 9 nucleotides match TRBD1. The length of the CDR3 is 15 residues. Germline trimming cut 3 bases from V and 4 bases from J; bases unmatched to any gene: 3. Per germline, CDR1 KGHSH and CDR2 LQKENI. CDR3 nucleotide sequence: TGTGCCAGCTCACCCGGGACAGGGTCCACCGGGGAGCTGTTTTTT. Translating it yields CASSPGTGSTGELFF. The full variable domain, its missing parts supplied by reference TRBV18 and TRBJ2-2, is NAGVMQNPRHLVRRRGQEARLRCSPMKGHSHVYWYRQLPEEGLKFMVYLQKENIIDESGMPKERFSAEFPKEGPSILRIQQVVRGDSAAYFCASSPGTGSTGELFFGEGSRLTVL.

The sample holds many counts of this clonotype. The chain uses TRBV6-5 and TRBJ1-2; a possible D gene is TRBD1 (5 bases). The V and J ends lost 6 bases and 7 bases respectively, with 18 bases between them. The CDR3 extends over 14 amino acids. Germline CDR1 reads MNHEY; CDR2 reads SVGAGI. In DNA, the CDR3 is TGTGCCAGCAGCAAGGGGTCTAGCAGGGTTGGCTACACCTTC. Its translation is CASSKGSSRVGYTF.